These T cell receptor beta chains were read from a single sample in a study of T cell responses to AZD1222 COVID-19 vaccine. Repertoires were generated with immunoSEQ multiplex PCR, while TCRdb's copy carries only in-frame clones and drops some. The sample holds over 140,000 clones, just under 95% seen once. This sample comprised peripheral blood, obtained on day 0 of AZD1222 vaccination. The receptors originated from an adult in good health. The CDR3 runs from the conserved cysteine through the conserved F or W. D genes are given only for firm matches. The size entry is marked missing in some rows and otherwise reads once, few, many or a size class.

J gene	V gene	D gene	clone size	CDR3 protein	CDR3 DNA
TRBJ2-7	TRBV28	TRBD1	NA	CASSTQGEQYF	TGTGCCAGCAGTACACAGGGGGAGCAGTACTTC
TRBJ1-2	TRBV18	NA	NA	CASSPPGWTGGYTF	TGTGCCAGCTCACCACCAGGGTGGACGGGAGGCTACACCTTC
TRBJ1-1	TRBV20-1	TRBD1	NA	CSASQPKDRGYTEAFF	TGCAGTGCTAGTCAACCAAAGGACAGGGGATACACTGAAGCTTTCTTT
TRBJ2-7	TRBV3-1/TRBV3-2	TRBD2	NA	CASSQTSHGGVEQYF	TGTGCCAGCAGCCAGACCTCTCACGGGGGGGTAGAGCAGTACTTC
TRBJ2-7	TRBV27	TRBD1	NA	CASSLSPEGAEQYF	TGTGCCAGCAGTTTATCGCCAGAGGGGGCAGAGCAGTACTTC
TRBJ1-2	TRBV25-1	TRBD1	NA	CASSEFGTGLEGYTF	TGTGCCAGCAGTGAATTCGGGACAGGCTTAGAGGGCTACACCTTC
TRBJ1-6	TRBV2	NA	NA	CASSDVVLSYNSPLHF	TGTGCCAGCAGTGATGTGGTTCTCTCCTATAATTCACCCCTCCACTTT
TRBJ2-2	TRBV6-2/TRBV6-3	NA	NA	CASSYSGPGTGELFF	TGTGCCAGCAGTTACTCGGGTCCGGGGACCGGGGAGCTGTTTTTT
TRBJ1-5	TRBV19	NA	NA	CASSTLRRHRSNQPQHF	TGTGCCAGTAGTACCCTTAGGCGACACCGTAGCAATCAGCCCCAGCATTTT
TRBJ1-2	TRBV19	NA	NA	CASKELDKGVYGYTF	TGTGCCAGTAAGGAGCTTGACAAGGGAGTCTATGGCTACACCTTC
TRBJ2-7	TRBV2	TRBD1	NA	CASSGWSGQPYEQYF	TGTGCCAGCAGTGGATGGTCGGGACAGCCCTACGAGCAGTACTTC
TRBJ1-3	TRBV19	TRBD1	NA	CASSAGQGPSGNTIYF	TGTGCCAGTAGCGCGGGACAGGGGCCCTCTGGAAACACCATATATTTT
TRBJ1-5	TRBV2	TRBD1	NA	CASSEQGARQPQHF	TGTGCCAGCAGTGAACAGGGGGCTAGGCAGCCCCAGCATTTT
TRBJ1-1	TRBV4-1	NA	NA	CASSQVGGRGNTEAFF	TGCGCCAGCAGCCAAGTCGGGGGGCGCGGGAACACTGAAGCTTTCTTT
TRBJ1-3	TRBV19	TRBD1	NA	CASAGQGGSGNTIYF	TGTGCCAGTGCCGGACAGGGGGGCTCTGGAAACACCATATATTTT
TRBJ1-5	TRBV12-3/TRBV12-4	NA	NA	CASSALNQPQHF	TGTGCCAGCAGCGCCCTCAATCAGCCCCAGCATTTT
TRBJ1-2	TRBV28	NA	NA	CASSLSPGLYGYTF	TGTGCCAGCAGTTTATCGCCAGGGCTTTATGGCTACACCTTC
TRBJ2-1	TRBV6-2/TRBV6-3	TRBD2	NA	CASGPGGLRQFF	TGTGCCAGCGGCCCGGGGGGACTACGGCAGTTCTTC
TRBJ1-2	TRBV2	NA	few	CASRKVVLRVELIYGYTF	TGTGCCAGCAGAAAAGTCGTGCTCAGAGTGGAATTGATCTATGGCTACACCTTC
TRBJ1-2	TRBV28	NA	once	CASGGYTF	TGTGCCAGCGGTGGCTACACCTTC
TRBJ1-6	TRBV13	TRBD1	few	CASSSGQPNSPLHF	TGTGCCAGCAGCTCGGGACAGCCAAATTCACCCCTCCACTTT
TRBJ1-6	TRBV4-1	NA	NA	CASSQSGVDNSPLHF	TGCGCCAGCAGCCAATCCGGCGTTGATAATTCACCCCTCCACTTT
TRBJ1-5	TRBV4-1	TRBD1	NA	CASSQAGTGNQPQHF	TGCGCCAGCAGCCAGGCCGGGACAGGGAATCAGCCCCAGCATTTT
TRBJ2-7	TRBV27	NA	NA	CASSLFGVGEQYF	TGTGCCAGCAGTTTATTTGGGGTGGGCGAGCAGTACTTC
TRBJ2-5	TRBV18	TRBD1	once	CASSQGTGRETQYF	TGTGCCAGCTCACAAGGGACAGGGAGAGAGACCCAGTACTTC
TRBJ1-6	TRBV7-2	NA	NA	CASSLDYRSFNSPLHF	TGTGCCAGCAGCTTAGATTACCGATCTTTTAATTCACCCCTCCACTTT
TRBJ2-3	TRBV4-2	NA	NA	CASSQDEGADTQYF	TGTGCCAGCAGCCAAGATGAGGGGGCAGATACGCAGTATTTT
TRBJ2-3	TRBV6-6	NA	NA	CASSYSLKQPTDTQYF	TGTGCCAGCAGTTACTCGCTGAAGCAGCCCACAGATACGCAGTATTTT
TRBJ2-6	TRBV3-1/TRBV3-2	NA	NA	CASSHSSSGANVLTF	TGTGCCAGCAGCCATTCCTCCTCTGGGGCCAACGTCCTGACTTTC
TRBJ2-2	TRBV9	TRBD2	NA	CASSAPSGRGNGELFF	TGTGCCAGCAGCGCCCCGAGCGGGAGGGGGAACGGGGAGCTGTTTTTT